This T cell receptor beta chain is drawn from a study of blood T cell repertoires in COVID-19. Study at large: Material from acute and convalescent COVID-19 was sourced from the United States, Italy and Spain. Sample material is recorded as cDNA or gDNA derived from T cells, B-cell-depleted T cells, or PBMCs.

Original methodology: Estimation of nucleated cell counts relied on the amplification of reference gene primers. TCRdb keeps only in-frame clones here, not all; method: immunoSEQ multiplex PCR. V and J calls and clone size are as listed in that table; D and trimming were resolved from the DNA. The table records 50,000 to 75,000 clones, 70% to 75% of them present only once. The sequenced material came from peripheral blood. This TCR came from a woman between 45 and 60 years old with active or convalescent COVID-19.

CDR3 amino acids: CASSLGLFYEQYF. The CDR3 DNA follows: TGTGCCAGCAGCTTGGGACTTTTCTACGAGCAGTACTTC. V and J are TRBV5-5 and TRBJ2-7; no clear D. The ends were cut back, 0 bases at V and 3 bases at J, with 7 bases in the middle. The germline V gene encodes CDR1 SGHKS and CDR2 YYEKEE (reference sequence). The CDR3 totals 13 residues.